This passage covers 18 T cell receptor beta chains from one sample sequenced in a study of CXCR3-negative and CXCR3-positive naive CD8 T cells. Whole-study findings and limits: Relative to CXCR3-negative naive cells, CXCR3-positive naive cells had more hydrophobic TRB CDR3s.

Their cognate antigens are unknown. Each TRB cDNA library was prepared by 5' RACE (with UMI labels). TCRdb reprocessed the 5' RACE reads and reports one entry per CDR3 protein, with no DNA. This table holds 50,000 to 70,000 distinct CDR3 sequences. The sequenced material came from naive CXCR3+ CD8+ T cells from blood. Stated subset: CD45RO-CCR7+CD27+CD95- naive CD8+ T cells expressing CXCR3 (TNR3+). The receptors originated from a human donor in good health. Some clones in this sample may be carry-over from other donors' samples.

This chain joins TRBV12-3 or TRBV12-4 and TRBJ2-7; there is no DNA to check the TCRdb D call of TRBD1. CDR3 size: 15 residues. CDR3: CASSSGQGNPYEQYF.

The chain couples TRBV4-3 to TRBJ1-6; TCRdb selects TRBD1, and the lack of DNA leaves this call unchecked. The CDR3 totals 17 residues. The germline CDR1 and CDR2 sequences are LGHNA and YSLEER. Here the CDR3 reads CASSGTTIGQGDSPLHF.

The CDR3 is CSVRGLSEQYF. This chain links TRBV29-1 with TRBJ2-7. There are 11 residues in the CDR3. Germline-derived CDR1 and CDR2 are SQVTM and ANQGSEA.

This chain connects TRBV7-9 to TRBJ2-1; TCRdb indicates TRBD2, and absent DNA this call remains unverified. CDR1 is SEHNR and CDR2 is FQNEAQ in the germline V gene (reference sequence). The CDR3 runs to 12 residues. This CDR3 is CASSPSSDEQFF.

This rearrangement joins TRBV11-3 to TRBJ2-1; TCRdb's D call of TRBD2 is untestable without DNA. Germline CDR1 and CDR2: SGHNT and YENEEA. The CDR3 runs to 15 residues. The CDR3 sequence is CASSFGDGGYNEQFF.

The rearrangement links TRBV4-1 to TRBJ2-1; TCRdb returns TRBD2, unconfirmable since there is no DNA. CDR1 and CDR2 from the germline V gene are MGHRA and YSYEKL. The CDR3 totals 17 residues. The CDR3 is CASSQAPPSGGDDEQFF.

The chain joins TRBV14 to TRBJ1-1; there is no DNA to check the TCRdb D call of TRBD1. The length of the CDR3 is 17 residues. Looked up from germline, CDR1 is SGHDN and CDR2 is FVKESK. The CDR3 spells CASSQVRAGALNTEAFF.

The V and J genes are TRBV25-1 and TRBJ1-1. The germline gives CDR1 MGHDK, CDR2 SYGVNS. The CDR3 is made up of 14 amino acids. The CDR3 sequence: CATVGGRRNTEAFF.

The chain links TRBV6-5 to TRBJ1-1; absent DNA, TCRdb's TRBD1 call cannot be checked. CDR1 and CDR2 (germline): MNHEY, SVGAGI. The CDR3 has 14 amino acids. CDR3 in amino acids: CASSYPPGNTEAFF.

This chain joins TRBV3-1 and TRBJ2-1; TCRdb selects TRBD1, and the lack of DNA leaves this call unchecked. Per germline, CDR1 LGHDT and CDR2 YNNKEL (reference sequence). The CDR3 is 15 residues long. CDR3 region: CASSQDVGGGNEQFF.

The V gene is TRBV7-6, the J gene TRBJ1-1; TCRdb gives TRBD1 as the D gene, but with no DNA this cannot be confirmed. The CDR3 runs 13 residues. CDR1 SGHVS and CDR2 FNYEAQ come from the germline V gene. The CDR3 protein is CASSQDRSTEAFF.

The V and J genes are TRBV29-1 and TRBJ1-1. Germline CDR1 reads SQVTM; CDR2 reads ANQGSEA. CDR3 size: 14 residues. The CDR3 sequence is CSVDEASKNTEAFF.

This chain joins TRBV2 and TRBJ2-5; TCRdb indicates TRBD1, and absent DNA this call remains unverified. Germline V gene sequence: CDR1 SNHLY, CDR2 FYNNEI. This CDR3 is built from 15 residues. CDR3: CASTPSRGRPETQYF.

The chain couples TRBV27 to TRBJ1-1; TCRdb names TRBD1, which stays unverified in the absence of DNA. The CDR3 covers 13 residues. The germline V gene has CDR1 MNHEY and CDR2 SMNVEV (reference sequence). This CDR3 is CASSISGFSEAFF.

The chain recombines TRBV28 with TRBJ2-1. From germline, CDR1 is MDHEN and CDR2 SYDVKM. The CDR3 contains 12 residues. The CDR3 spells CASSLGYGEQFF.

V is TRBV14 and J is TRBJ2-1; the D call of TRBD2 rests on TCRdb alone, since no DNA is present to check it. Germline V lookup: CDR1 SGHDN, CDR2 FVKESK. CDR3 length: 15 residues. The CDR3 loop is CASSQPGLADFEQFF.

The V call is TRBV20-1, the J call TRBJ2-7; TCRdb designates TRBD1, a call that cannot be tested without DNA. The CDR3 sequence is 16 residues long. CDR1 is DFQATT and CDR2 is SNEGSKA in the germline V gene (reference sequence). The CDR3 loop reads CSATLTGTGTSYEQYF.

V usage is TRBV28 and J usage is TRBJ2-7. The V gene's germline CDR1 is MDHEN and CDR2 SYDVKM. The CDR3 spans 12 residues. CDR3: CASSPRSYEQYF.